This entry concerns a single T cell receptor beta chain. This record belongs to a study of OX40 agonist ivuxolimab in advanced cancers. The CDR3 contains 11 residues. The V end lost 5 bases, the J end lost 7 bases, and 10 bases lay between the germline ends. Germline values: CDR1 DFQATT, CDR2 SNEGSKA (reference sequence). Only in-frame clones appear in the TCRdb table, and some are missing; sequencing was by immunoSEQ multiplex PCR. This table holds 20,000 to 30,000 clones, approximately 91% found once. Patients who had autoimmune disease history or got systemic immunosuppression were left out. The sequencing here drew on CD4+ or CD8+ T cells sorted from blood, taken in a trial of the OX40 agonist ivuxolimab. The clonotype comes from an adult with an advanced solid tumor such as melanoma, head and neck, liver or kidney cancer. V usage is TRBV20-1 and J usage is TRBJ2-3; D gene ambiguous. Here the CDR3 reads CSAWEEYTQYF. The CDR3, as DNA: TGCAGTGCTTGGGAAGAATATACGCAGTATTTT.